One TCR beta chain is described in this entry. The source of the sample is a study of blood T cell repertoires in COVID-19. Study-level background: The United States, Italy and Spain supplied acute and convalescent COVID-19 samples.

In the authors' methods: How many nucleated cells were present was estimated from reference gene primer amplification. Sequencing used immunoSEQ multiplex PCR; TCRdb keeps in-frame clones, though not all of them. V, J and clone size are taken as reported in that table, and D and trimming were inferred from the DNA itself. The sample contains nearly 40,000 clones, 80% to 90% of which appear only once. Sequenced: peripheral blood. The receptor was isolated from a woman between 65 and 79 years old with acute or convalescent COVID-19.

The CDR3 loop is CASSALGSSSYNEQFF. Here the CDR3 DNA reads TGTGCCAGCAGTGCCCTAGGCTCGAGCTCCTACAATGAGCAGTTCTTC. The chain carries TRBV25-1 and TRBJ2-1, with D unclear. This CDR3 has 16 amino acids. Trimming cost V 4 bases and J 0 bases, with 13 bases left between them. Germline V gene lookup returns CDR1 MGHDK and CDR2 SYGVNS.